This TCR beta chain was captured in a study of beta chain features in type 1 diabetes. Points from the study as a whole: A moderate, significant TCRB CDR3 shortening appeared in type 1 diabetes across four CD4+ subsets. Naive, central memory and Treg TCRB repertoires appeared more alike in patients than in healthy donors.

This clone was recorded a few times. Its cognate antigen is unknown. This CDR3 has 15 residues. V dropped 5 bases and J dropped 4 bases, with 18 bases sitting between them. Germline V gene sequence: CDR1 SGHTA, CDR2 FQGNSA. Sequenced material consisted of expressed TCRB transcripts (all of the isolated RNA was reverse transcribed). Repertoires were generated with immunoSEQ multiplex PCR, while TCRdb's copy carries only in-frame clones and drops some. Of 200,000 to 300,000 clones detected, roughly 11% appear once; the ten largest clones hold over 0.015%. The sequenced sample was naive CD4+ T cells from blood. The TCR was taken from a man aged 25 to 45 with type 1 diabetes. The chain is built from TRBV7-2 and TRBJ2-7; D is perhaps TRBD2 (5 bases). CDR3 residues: CASSRGPRTDYEQYF. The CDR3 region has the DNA TGTGCCAGCAGCCGGGGTCCTAGGACGGATTACGAGCAGTACTTC.